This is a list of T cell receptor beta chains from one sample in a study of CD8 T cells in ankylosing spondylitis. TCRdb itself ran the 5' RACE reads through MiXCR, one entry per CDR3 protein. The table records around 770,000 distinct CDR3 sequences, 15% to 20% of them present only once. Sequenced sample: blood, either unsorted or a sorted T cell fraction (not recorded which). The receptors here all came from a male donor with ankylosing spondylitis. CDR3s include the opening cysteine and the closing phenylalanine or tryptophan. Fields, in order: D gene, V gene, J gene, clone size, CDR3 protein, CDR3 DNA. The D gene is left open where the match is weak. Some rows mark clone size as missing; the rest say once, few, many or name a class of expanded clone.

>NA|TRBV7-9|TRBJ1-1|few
CASSQGAGLNTEAFF
TGTGCCAGCAGCCAAGGGGCCGGGCTGAACACTGAAGCTTTCTTT
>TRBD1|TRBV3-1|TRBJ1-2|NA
CASSQTRGQGQRGYTF
TGTGCCAGCAGTCAAACCCGAGGACAGGGTCAACGTGGCTACACCTTC
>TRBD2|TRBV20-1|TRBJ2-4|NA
CSASRGGGGPKNIQYF
TGCAGTGCTAGTAGAGGCGGGGGGGGACCCAAAAACATTCAGTACTTC
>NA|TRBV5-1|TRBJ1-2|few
CATADGATDYGYTF
TGCGCCACCGCTGACGGCGCAACCGACTATGGCTACACCTTC
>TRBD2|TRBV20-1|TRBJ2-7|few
CSARDISGTSGSYEQYF
TGCAGTGCTAGAGATATCAGTGGGACTAGCGGCTCCTACGAGCAGTACTTC
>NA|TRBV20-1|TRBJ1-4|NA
CSARSLNEKLFF
TGCAGTGCTAGATCCCTTAATGAAAAACTGTTTTTT
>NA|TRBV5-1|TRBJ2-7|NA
CASSEDNTYEQYF
TGCGCCAGCAGCGAGGATAATACCTACGAGCAGTACTTC
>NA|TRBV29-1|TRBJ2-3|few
CSVDQGSDTQYF
TGCAGCGTTGATCAGGGGTCAGATACGCAGTATTTT
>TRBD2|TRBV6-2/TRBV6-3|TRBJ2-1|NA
CASRGTSGRGNEQFF
TGTGCCAGCAGGGGGACTAGCGGGAGAGGTAATGAGCAGTTCTTC
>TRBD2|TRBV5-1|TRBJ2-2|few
CASSRSSGDTGELFF
TGCGCCAGCAGCAGGTCTAGCGGGGACACCGGGGAGCTGTTTTTT
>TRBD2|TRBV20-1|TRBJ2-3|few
CSAGSASGFLNTDTQYF
TGCAGTGCTGGCTCGGCTAGCGGGTTCCTGAACACAGATACGCAGTATTTT
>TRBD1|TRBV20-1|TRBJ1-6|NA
CSAIDRGKNSPLHF
TGCAGTGCTATTGACAGGGGTAAAAATTCACCCCTCCACTTT
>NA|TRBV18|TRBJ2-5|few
CASSPLWERQETQYF
TGTGCCAGCTCACCACTATGGGAACGGCAAGAGACCCAGTACTTC
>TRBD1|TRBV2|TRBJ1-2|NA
CASRAGTAYGYTF
TGTGCCAGCAGGGCCGGGACAGCATATGGCTACACCTTC
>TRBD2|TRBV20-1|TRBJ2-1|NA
CSAQTSGRTNEQFF
TGCAGTGCTCAGACTAGCGGGAGGACCAATGAGCAGTTCTTC
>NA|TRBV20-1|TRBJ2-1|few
CSARASWQGSNEQFF
TGCAGTGCTAGGGCTAGTTGGCAGGGATCCAATGAGCAGTTCTTC
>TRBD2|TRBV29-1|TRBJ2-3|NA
CSVGGEAGGHFTDTQYF
TGCAGCGTTGGAGGGGAAGCGGGAGGTCATTTCACAGATACGCAGTATTTT
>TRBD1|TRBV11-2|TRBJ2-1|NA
CASSPVTGVENEQFF
TGTGCCAGCAGCCCGGTGACAGGGGTTGAGAATGAGCAGTTCTTC
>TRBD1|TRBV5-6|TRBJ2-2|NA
CASSYTGTANTGELFF
TGTGCCAGCAGCTACACCGGGACAGCGAACACCGGGGAGCTGTTTTTT
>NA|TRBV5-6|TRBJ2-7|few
CASSWVSGRETYEQYF
TGTGCCAGCAGCTGGGTTTCGGGCAGGGAGACCTACGAGCAGTACTTC
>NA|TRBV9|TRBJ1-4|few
CASGGSSTNEKLFF
TGTGCCAGCGGTGGAAGCTCAACTAATGAAAAACTGTTTTTT
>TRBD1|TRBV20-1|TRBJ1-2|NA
CSATSGGTSYGYTF
TGCAGTGCCACCTCAGGGGGAACAAGCTATGGCTACACCTTC
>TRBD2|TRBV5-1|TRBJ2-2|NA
CASSITSGNSGELFF
TGCGCCAGCAGCATTACTAGCGGGAATTCCGGGGAGCTGTTTTTT
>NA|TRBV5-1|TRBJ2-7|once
CAGISGRSSYEQYF
TGCGCCGGCATAAGCGGCAGATCATCCTACGAGCAGTACTTC
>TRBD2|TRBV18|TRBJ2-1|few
CASSPNSGQYNEQFF
TGTGCCAGCTCCCCCAATAGCGGGCAATACAATGAGCAGTTCTTC
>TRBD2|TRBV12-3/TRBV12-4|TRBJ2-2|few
CASSPHLGLGSGELFF
TGTGCCAGCAGTCCGCACCTGGGACTAGGATCCGGGGAGCTGTTTTTT
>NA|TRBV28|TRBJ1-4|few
CASTPSLGNRDGEKLFF
TGTGCCAGCACCCCGTCACTTGGTAACAGGGACGGAGAAAAACTGTTTTTT
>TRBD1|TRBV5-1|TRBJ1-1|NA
CASGRTGAQSTEAFF
TGCGCCAGCGGACGGACAGGGGCGCAGAGCACTGAAGCTTTCTTT